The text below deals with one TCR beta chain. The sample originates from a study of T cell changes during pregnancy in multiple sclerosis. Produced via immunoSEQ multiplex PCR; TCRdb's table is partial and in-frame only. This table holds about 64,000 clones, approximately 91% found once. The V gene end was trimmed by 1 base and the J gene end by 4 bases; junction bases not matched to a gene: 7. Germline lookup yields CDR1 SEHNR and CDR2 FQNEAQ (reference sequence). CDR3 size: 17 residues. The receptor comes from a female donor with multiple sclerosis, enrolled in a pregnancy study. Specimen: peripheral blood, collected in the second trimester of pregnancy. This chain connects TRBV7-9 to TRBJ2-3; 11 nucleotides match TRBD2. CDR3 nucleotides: TGTGCCAGCAGCTTAGTTTTAAGTAGCGGGGGGGCAGATACGCAGTATTTT. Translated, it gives CASSLVLSSGGADTQYF.